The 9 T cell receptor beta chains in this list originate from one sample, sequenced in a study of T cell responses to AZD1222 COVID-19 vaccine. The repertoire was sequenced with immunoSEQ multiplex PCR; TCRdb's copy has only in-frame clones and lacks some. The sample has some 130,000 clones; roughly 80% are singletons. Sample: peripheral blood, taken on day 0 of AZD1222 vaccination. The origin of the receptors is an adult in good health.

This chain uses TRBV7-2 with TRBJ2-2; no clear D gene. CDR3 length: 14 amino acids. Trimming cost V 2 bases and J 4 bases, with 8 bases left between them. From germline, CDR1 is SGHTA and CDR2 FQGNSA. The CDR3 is CASSLTPGTGELFF. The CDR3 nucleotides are TGTGCCAGCAGCTTAACCCCGGGCACCGGGGAGCTGTTTTTT.

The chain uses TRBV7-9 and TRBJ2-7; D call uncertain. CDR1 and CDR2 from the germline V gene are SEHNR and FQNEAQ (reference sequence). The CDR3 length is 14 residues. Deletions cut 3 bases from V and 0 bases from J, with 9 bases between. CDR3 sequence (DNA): TGTGCCAGCAGCTTGTCCCAGACCTCCTACGAGCAGTACTTC. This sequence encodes CASSLSQTSYEQYF.

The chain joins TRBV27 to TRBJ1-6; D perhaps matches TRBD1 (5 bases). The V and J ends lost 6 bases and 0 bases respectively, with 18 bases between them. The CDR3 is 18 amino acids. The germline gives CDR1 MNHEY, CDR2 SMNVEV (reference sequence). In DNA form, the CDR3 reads TGTGCCAGCAGCTTCCTCCGAGGGACGAGCTCCTATAATTCACCCCTCCACTTT. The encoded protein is CASSFLRGTSSYNSPLHF.

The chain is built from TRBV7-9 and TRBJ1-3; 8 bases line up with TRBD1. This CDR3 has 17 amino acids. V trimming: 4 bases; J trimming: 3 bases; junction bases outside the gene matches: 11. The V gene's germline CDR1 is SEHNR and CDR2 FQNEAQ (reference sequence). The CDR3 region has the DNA TGTGCCAGCAGCTCCCGACAGGGGAGAAAAGGTGGAAACACCATATATTTT. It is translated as CASSSRQGRKGGNTIYF.

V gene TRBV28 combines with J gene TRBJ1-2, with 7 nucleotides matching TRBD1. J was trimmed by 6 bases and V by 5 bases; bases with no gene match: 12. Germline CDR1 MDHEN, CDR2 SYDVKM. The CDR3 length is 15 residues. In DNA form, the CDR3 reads TGTGCCAGCAGTCATACCTACGAGGGGGCGAATGGCTACACCTTC. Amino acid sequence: CASSHTYEGANGYTF.

The CDR3 nucleotides are TGTGCCAGCAGTGAAGTTCAAGACGGGACAGGGAGCGCAGATACGCAGTATTTT. It yields the protein CASSEVQDGTGSADTQYF. The chain has TRBV6-1 and TRBJ2-3; TRBD1 agrees at 9 bases. The CDR3 sequence is 18 residues long. The germline V gene encodes CDR1 MNHNS and CDR2 SASEGT. The V segment lost 1 base and the J segment 4 bases; nucleotides outside the gene matches: 12.

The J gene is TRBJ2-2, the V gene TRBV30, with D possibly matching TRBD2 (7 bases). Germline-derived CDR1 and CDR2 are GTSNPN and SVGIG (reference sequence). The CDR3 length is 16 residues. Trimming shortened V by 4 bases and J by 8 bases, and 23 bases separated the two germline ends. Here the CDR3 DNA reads TGTGCCTGGACTCCCCCCGGGACACTGCGGGGGGGGGAGCTGTTTTTT. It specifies CAWTPPGTLRGGELFF.

Here the CDR3 DNA reads TGTGCCAGCAGACTAGCGGGGGAGCAGTACTTC. Its protein is CASRLAGEQYF. The chain has TRBV28 and TRBJ2-7; the match to TRBD2 covers 10 bases. The CDR3 runs to 11 residues. Germline CDR1 is MDHEN and CDR2 is SYDVKM. Losses at the gene ends were 6 bases for V and 7 bases for J; bases not matched to a gene: 0. Based on the CDR3 plus reference TRBV28 and TRBJ2-7, the full variable domain is DVKVTQSSRYLVKRTGEKVFLECVQDMDHENMFWYRQDPGLGLRLIYFSYDVKMKEKGDIPEGYSVSREKKERFSLILESASTNQTSMYLCASRLAGEQYFGPGTRLTVT.

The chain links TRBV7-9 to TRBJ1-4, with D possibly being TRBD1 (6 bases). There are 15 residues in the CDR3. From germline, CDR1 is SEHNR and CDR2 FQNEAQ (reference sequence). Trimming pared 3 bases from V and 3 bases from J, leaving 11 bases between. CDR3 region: CASSFLQGSNEKLFF. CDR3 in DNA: TGTGCCAGCAGCTTCCTACAGGGCTCTAATGAAAAACTGTTTTTT.